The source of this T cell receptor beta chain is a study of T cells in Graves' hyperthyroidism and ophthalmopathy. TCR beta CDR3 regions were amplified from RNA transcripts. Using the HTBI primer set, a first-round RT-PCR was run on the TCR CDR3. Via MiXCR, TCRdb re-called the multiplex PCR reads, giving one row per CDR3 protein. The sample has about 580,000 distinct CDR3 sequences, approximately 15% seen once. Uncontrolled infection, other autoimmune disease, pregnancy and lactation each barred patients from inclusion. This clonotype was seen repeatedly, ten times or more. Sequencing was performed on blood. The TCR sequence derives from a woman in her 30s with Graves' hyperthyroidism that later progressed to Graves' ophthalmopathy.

DNA for the CDR3: TGTGCCATCAGTGAGTCTAGTTGGAGGAGGAGTGAAGCTTTCTTT. Translation gives CAISESSWRRSEAFF. The genes are TRBV10-3 and TRBJ1-1, with D unresolved. V lost 0 bases and J 7 bases, leaving 15 bases between the germline ends. The germline V gene has CDR1 ENHRY and CDR2 SYGVKD. CDR3 length: 15 amino acids.